Presented here are 29 T cell receptor beta chains from one specimen sequenced in a study of cytomegalovirus exposure and HLA in healthy donors (dated 2017 in TCRdb). Receptors were amplified or captured by the immunoSEQ multiplex PCR assay. The multiplex PCR relied on a mix of 60 forward primers for TCR Vbeta segments and 13 reverse primers for TCR Jbeta segments. TCRdb holds this immuneACCESS table with in-frame rearrangements only. Some clones are missing; in checked studies, unresolved V genes explain under half, and the rest has no known cause. This sample gives about 120,000 clones in total; around 76% of them show up just once. The leading ten clones occupy 25% to 35% of the sample. What was sequenced was PBMCs. These receptors were taken from a man in his fifties or sixties in good health and CMV-seropositive.

The chain combines TRBV5-4 with TRBJ1-2, with TRBD1 matching over 7 bases. CDR1 and CDR2 from the germline V gene are SGHNT and YYREEE (reference sequence). The CDR3 runs 15 residues. V lost 1 base and J lost 7; bases outside the gene matches: 10. The CDR3 sequence is CASSLRRQGVSGYTF. CDR3 nucleotides: TGTGCCAGCAGCTTGAGGCGACAGGGAGTGAGTGGCTACACCTTC. The full variable domain, its missing parts supplied by reference TRBV5-4 and TRBJ1-2, is ETGVTQSPTHLIKTRGQQVTLRCSSQSGHNTVSWYQQALGQGPQFIFQYYREEENGRGNFPPRFSGLQFPNYSSELNVNALELDDSALYLCASSLRRQGVSGYTFGSGTRLTVV.

The rearrangement links TRBV19 to TRBJ1-4; D unresolved. The ends were cut back, 3 bases at V and 5 bases at J, with 13 bases in the middle. CDR3 length: 15 residues. Germline CDR1 is LNHDA and CDR2 is SQIVND (reference sequence). This CDR3 is CASSIGGRRNEKLFF. DNA of the CDR3: TGTGCCAGTAGTATCGGCGGGAGGAGAAATGAAAAACTGTTTTTT.

The rearrangement uses TRBV2 and TRBJ2-1; 7 positions agree with TRBD2. CDR1 is SNHLY and CDR2 is FYNNEI in the germline V gene. The V segment lost 4 bases and the J segment 3 bases; nucleotides outside the gene matches: 6. This CDR3 spans 15 amino acids. The CDR3 protein is CASSVGGGDYNEQFF. The CDR3 bases are TGTGCCAGCAGTGTCGGGGGAGGGGACTACAATGAGCAGTTCTTC.

V usage is TRBV5-1 and J usage is TRBJ2-2; 8 bases align to TRBD2. Germline trimming cut 5 bases from V and 4 bases from J; bases unmatched to any gene: 7. CDR1 and CDR2 (germline): SGHRS, YFSETQ. The CDR3 length is 15 residues. The CDR3 loop reads CASRVTGLGTGELFF. CDR3 in DNA: TGCGCCAGCAGGGTAACGGGACTAGGCACCGGGGAGCTGTTTTTT.

This clone was observed a handful of times. DNA of the CDR3: TGTGCCAGCCGTTCCACTCTTTATAATTCACCCCTCCACTTT. It encodes CASRSTLYNSPLHF. The V and J genes are TRBV6-6 and TRBJ1-6; D gene ambiguous. The germline V gene encodes CDR1 MNHNY and CDR2 SVGAGI (reference sequence). V gave up 8 bases and J gave up 4 bases, with 12 bases separating them. CDR3 length equals 14 residues.

This clone was detected once. V usage is TRBV28 and J usage is TRBJ2-7; 11 nucleotides align to TRBD1. Per germline, CDR1 MDHEN and CDR2 SYDVKM. CDR3 size: 15 residues. V was pared by 5 bases and J by 6 bases, with 9 bases of the junction left unmatched. The DNA of the CDR3 is TGTGCCAGCAGTAACGGACAGGGGGCTCTCAGCGAGCAGTACTTC. Translated: CASSNGQGALSEQYF.

This clone was detected once. The chain employs TRBV18 and TRBJ1-6; 10 bases are shared with TRBD1. The germline V gene has CDR1 KGHSH and CDR2 LQKENI. V lost 1 base to trimming and J lost 10 bases; unmatched junction nucleotides: 10. This CDR3 has 17 amino acids. In DNA form, the CDR3 reads TGTGCCAGCTCACCACTATCGTGGGGACAGGGGAACTCACCCCTCCACTTT. This gives the protein CASSPLSWGQGNSPLHF.

This chain uses TRBV6-5 with TRBJ2-1; the match to TRBD2 covers 7 bases. Per germline, CDR1 MNHEY and CDR2 SVGAGI. The CDR3 spans 14 residues. Losses at the gene ends were 5 bases for V and 13 bases for J; bases not matched to a gene: 14. CDR3 sequence reads: CASSLLAGGSSQFF. CDR3 nucleotide sequence: TGTGCCAGCAGTCTCTTAGCGGGCGGGTCCTCCCAGTTCTTC.

The chain uses TRBV9 and TRBJ2-3; D may be TRBD2 (6 bases). From germline, CDR1 is SGDLS and CDR2 YYNGEE. V was shortened by 3 bases and J by 11 bases, with 10 bases between the two germline ends. This CDR3 has 11 amino acids. This CDR3 is CASSAEGGQYF. Here the CDR3 DNA reads TGTGCCAGCAGCGCCGAGGGAGGGCAGTATTTT.

This chain connects TRBV7-2 to TRBJ1-2, with TRBD1 matching 8 bases. The CDR3 has 14 amino acids. Germline assignment: CDR1 SGHTA and CDR2 FQGNSA. J was trimmed by 5 bases and V by 5 bases; bases with no gene match: 7. Here the CDR3 reads CASSSRQGWYGYTF. In DNA form, the CDR3 reads TGTGCCAGCAGCAGCCGACAGGGGTGGTATGGCTACACCTTC.

The chain recombines TRBV7-9 with TRBJ1-5; D unresolved. Between the trimmed V and J ends, which lost 3 bases and 3 bases, there was a span of 9 bases. The CDR3 is made up of 14 amino acids. Per the germline V gene, CDR1 is SEHNR and CDR2 is FQNEAQ (reference sequence). In DNA, the CDR3 is TGTGCCAGCAGCTTCGACACGCACAATCAGCCCCAGCATTTT. The encoded protein is CASSFDTHNQPQHF.

This chain uses TRBV9 with TRBJ2-5, with TRBD1 matching 9 bases. The end of the DNA aligns better with TRBJ2-7, so the J call may be wrong. CDR3 length equals 14 residues. Germline V gene lookup returns CDR1 SGDLS and CDR2 YYNGEE. CDR3 region: CASSGGQGSYEQYF. In nucleotides, the CDR3 is TGTGCCAGCAGCGGGGGACAGGGTTCGTACGAGCAGTACTTC.

The chain employs TRBV5-6 and TRBJ1-2; D may be TRBD1 (5 bases). The CDR3 is made up of 15 amino acids. V lost 4 bases and J 5 bases, leaving 18 bases between the germline ends. The germline V gene encodes CDR1 SGHDT and CDR2 YYEEEE. The chain's CDR3 is CASSLGRGAGYGYTF. The CDR3 DNA is TGTGCCAGCAGCCTAGGGAGGGGCGCAGGGTATGGCTACACCTTC.

The chain has TRBV4-2 and TRBJ1-2; 9 bases align to TRBD1. From germline, CDR1 is LGHNA and CDR2 YNFKEQ. This CDR3 is built from 17 residues. V was pared by 0 bases and J by 2 bases, with 7 bases of the junction left unmatched. This CDR3 is CASSQDGGTGWNYGYTF. CDR3 nucleotide sequence: TGTGCCAGCAGCCAAGATGGTGGGACAGGGTGGAACTATGGCTACACCTTC.

The table lists this clone with a few counts. The V and J genes are TRBV6-1 and TRBJ2-4, with D perhaps matching TRBD1 (5 bases). The V gene lost 7 bases and the J gene lost 2 bases, with 12 bases spanning the gap. This CDR3 has 14 amino acids. From germline, CDR1 is MNHNS and CDR2 SASEGT. The CDR3 loop is CASTESGTKNIQYF. The CDR3, as DNA: TGTGCCAGCACCGAATCAGGGACCAAAAACATTCAGTACTTC.

This rearrangement joins TRBV28 to TRBJ1-4; the match to TRBD1 covers 10 bases. J gave up 0 bases and V 7 bases, and 2 bases lay outside the gene matches. Germline CDR1 and CDR2: MDHEN and SYDVKM. The CDR3 has 15 residues. The CDR3 protein is CASKGQGATNEKLFF. The CDR3 nucleotides are TGTGCCAGCAAAGGACAGGGGGCAACTAATGAAAAACTGTTTTTT.

The V and J genes are TRBV7-7 and TRBJ2-1, with a tentative D call TRBD2 (5 bases). With 5 bases removed from V and 4 bases from J, the gap between germline ends came to 12 bases. The CDR3 spans 14 residues. Germline values: CDR1 SSHAT, CDR2 FNYEAQ (reference sequence). The CDR3 nucleotides read TGTGCCAGCAGCCCCGGTGGAGGATACAATGAGCAGTTCTTC. As protein: CASSPGGGYNEQFF.

This rearrangement joins TRBV6-5 to TRBJ1-2; D is unclear. With 4 bases removed from V and 7 bases from J, the gap between germline ends came to 10 bases. Germline assignment: CDR1 MNHEY and CDR2 SVGAGI. The CDR3 runs to 12 residues. CDR3 region: CASSSFRGGYTF. The CDR3 DNA reads as TGTGCCAGCAGTTCTTTCCGGGGTGGCTACACCTTC.

The V call is TRBV18, the J call TRBJ2-5; 8 bases agree with TRBD2. The CDR3 covers 15 residues. CDR1 is KGHSH, CDR2 LQKENI, per germline. V lost 3 bases to trimming and J lost 3 bases; unmatched junction nucleotides: 6. The CDR3 bases are TGTGCCAGCTCACCTCGGGGGGGGGCTGAAGAGACCCAGTACTTC. This encodes CASSPRGGAEETQYF.

This clone was counted a few times. V is TRBV11-2 and J is TRBJ1-3; D is perhaps TRBD1 (6 bases). Per germline, CDR1 SGHAT and CDR2 FQNNGV. The CDR3 extends over 18 amino acids. With 0 bases removed from V and 0 bases from J, the gap between germline ends came to 15 bases. CDR3 residues: CASSLDAGRGSSGNTIYF. CDR3 nucleotides: TGTGCCAGCAGCTTAGACGCTGGCAGGGGTTCCTCTGGAAACACCATATATTTT.

V is TRBV29-1 and J is TRBJ1-2; D is ambiguous. Trimming left V 3 bases short and J 7 bases short, with 9 bases between. This CDR3 spans 11 amino acids. The germline gives CDR1 SQVTM, CDR2 ANQGSEA. CDR3 coding DNA: TGCAGCGTTGAGACATCAGGTGGCTACACCTTC. This gives the protein CSVETSGGYTF.

The rearrangement links TRBV7-2 to TRBJ2-7; TRBD2 aligns across 11 bases. The V gene's germline CDR1 is SGHTA and CDR2 FQGNSA. CDR3 length: 16 amino acids. V shed 5 bases, J shed 6 bases, and the junction held 12 bases outside the gene matches. CDR3 nucleotides: TGTGCCAGCAGCGCCAGGGGGCTAGCGGGAGGTAGCGAGCAGTACTTC. It encodes CASSARGLAGGSEQYF.

This clone was recorded a few times. V is TRBV5-6 and J is TRBJ1-5; 7 nucleotides line up with TRBD1. The germline V gene has CDR1 SGHDT and CDR2 YYEEEE. The CDR3 loop spans 15 amino acids. Unmatched junction bases numbered 8, after V lost 3 bases and J lost 5 bases. The CDR3 coding sequence is TGTGCCAGCAGCTCGTTGAACAGGGGCGATCAGCCCCAGCATTTT. Protein: CASSSLNRGDQPQHF.

The V call is TRBV30, the J call TRBJ2-7, with D possibly being TRBD2 (5 bases). The germline CDR1 and CDR2 sequences are GTSNPN and SVGIG (reference sequence). The CDR3 consists of 13 residues. Trimming cost V 3 bases and J 3 bases, with 12 bases left between them. In nucleotides, the CDR3 is TGTGCCTGGAGCAGACCAGGACTCTACGAGCAGTACTTC. Translation: CAWSRPGLYEQYF.

The V gene is TRBV4-1, the J gene TRBJ1-6; no definite D call. The CDR3 contains 14 residues. Per the germline V gene, CDR1 is MGHRA and CDR2 is YSYEKL. Trimming took 0 bases from V and 9 from J, leaving 9 bases between them. The CDR3 nucleotides are TGCGCCAGCAGCCAAGATTTTGGCGGTTCACCCCTCCACTTT. Residues: CASSQDFGGSPLHF.

This sequence joins TRBV29-1 and TRBJ2-3; D possibly corresponds to TRBD1 (6 bases). This CDR3 spans 16 amino acids. Germline V CDR1 and CDR2: SQVTM, ANQGSEA. V lost 2 bases, J lost 0 bases, and 15 bases lay in between. The CDR3 spells CSVEIPPGESTDTQYF. The CDR3 coding sequence is TGCAGCGTTGAAATCCCCCCAGGGGAGAGCACAGATACGCAGTATTTT.

This chain connects TRBV18 to TRBJ1-3; possibly TRBD1 for D (6 bases). There are 15 residues in the CDR3. Looked up from germline, CDR1 is KGHSH and CDR2 is LQKENI. V lost 4 bases and J 1 base, leaving 11 bases between the germline ends. The chain's CDR3 is CASSLAQGSGNTIYF. DNA of the CDR3: TGTGCCAGCTCACTAGCCCAGGGGTCTGGAAACACCATATATTTT.

This clone was observed a few times. The V call is TRBV10-3, the J call TRBJ2-5; the D gene is possibly TRBD2 (5 bases). V was cut by 4 bases and J by 2 bases, with 14 bases left in between. The CDR3 totals 15 residues. In germline, CDR1 is ENHRY, CDR2 SYGVKD. The CDR3 is CAISGAEAAQETQYF. CDR3 sequence (DNA): TGTGCCATCAGTGGCGCGGAGGCAGCACAAGAGACCCAGTACTTC.

Only a few counts were recorded for this clone. This chain joins TRBV11-1 and TRBJ2-3; D is uncertain. V lost 4 bases to trimming and J lost 1 base, with 9 bases between them. CDR1 SGHAT and CDR2 FQDESV come from the germline V gene (reference sequence). The CDR3 extends over 14 amino acids. CDR3 region: CASSSRVGTDTQYF. As DNA, the CDR3 is TGTGCCAGCAGCTCCCGGGTTGGCACAGATACGCAGTATTTT.